This TCR beta chain was retrieved from a study of blood T cell repertoires in COVID-19. At the level of the study: COVID-19 samples, acute and convalescent, were from the United States, Italy and Spain.

Repertoires were generated with immunoSEQ multiplex PCR, while TCRdb's copy carries only in-frame clones and drops some. The sample lists hundreds of thousands of clones, roughly 87% occurring once. Looked up from germline, CDR1 is KGHSH and CDR2 is LQKENI. Unmatched junction bases numbered 5, after V lost 3 bases and J lost 14 bases. The CDR3 extends over 12 amino acids. The chain uses TRBV18 and TRBJ2-1, with TRBD1 matching 9 bases. This clonotype was obtained from a woman under 30 with acute COVID-19. What was sequenced was PBMCs or T cells enriched from blood (not recorded which). DNA of the CDR3: TGTGCCAGCTCACCCCCGGGACAGGGCGAGTTCTTC. It codes for CASSPPGQGEFF.